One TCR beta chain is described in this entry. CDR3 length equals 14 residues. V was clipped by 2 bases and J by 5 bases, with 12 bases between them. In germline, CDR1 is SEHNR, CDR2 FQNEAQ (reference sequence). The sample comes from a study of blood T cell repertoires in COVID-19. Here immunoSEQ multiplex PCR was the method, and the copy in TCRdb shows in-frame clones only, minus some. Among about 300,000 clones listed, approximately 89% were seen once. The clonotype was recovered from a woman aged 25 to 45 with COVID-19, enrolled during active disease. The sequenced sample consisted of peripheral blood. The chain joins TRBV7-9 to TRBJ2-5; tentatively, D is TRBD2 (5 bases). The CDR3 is CASSLRGLDETQYF. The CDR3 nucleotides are TGTGCCAGCAGCTTACGAGGGCTGGACGAGACCCAGTACTTC.